The 27 T cell receptor beta chains below come from one sample, sequenced in a study of T-cell memory formation after mild COVID-19. MiXCR was run by TCRdb on the 5' RACE reads, yielding one entry per CDR3 protein. The sample contains about 450,000 distinct CDR3 sequences, roughly a quarter of which appear only once. The sequenced sample consisted of PBMCs or a T cell subset sorted from them (not recorded which). These receptor sequences come from an adult woman who had mild COVID-19 (a few samples of this study predate the infection). Cell type and time point are not known.

This clonotype occurred a few times. The gene calls are TRBV7-9 and TRBJ2-4; TRBD1 matches at 9 bases. Per the germline V gene, CDR1 is SEHNR and CDR2 is FQNEAQ (reference sequence). CDR3 length: 16 amino acids. J lost 1 base, V lost 4 bases, and 5 bases had no gene match. CDR3 coding DNA: TGTGCCAGCAGCTCCACAGGGGGCTACGCCAAAAACATTCAGTACTTC. This encodes CASSSTGGYAKNIQYF.

This clonotype was detected a few times. The chain employs TRBV12-3 or TRBV12-4 and TRBJ2-5, with TRBD1 as a possible D gene (6 bases). There are 12 residues in the CDR3. The germline V and J ends were trimmed by 8 bases and 3 bases, with 10 bases remaining between them. The CDR3 protein is CASEYREETQYF. The CDR3 nucleotides read TGTGCCAGCGAGTACAGGGAAGAGACCCAGTACTTC.

The chain has TRBV9 and TRBJ2-1, with 7 bases aligning to TRBD2. V lost 3 bases to trimming and J lost 6 bases; unmatched junction nucleotides: 6. CDR1 is SGDLS and CDR2 is YYNGEE in the germline V gene. CDR3 size: 14 residues. CDR3 nucleotides: TGTGCCAGCAGCGGCGGACTAGTAAGCAATGAGCAGTTCTTC. Translation: CASSGGLVSNEQFF.

This chain links TRBV7-9 with TRBJ2-5; 8 nucleotides agree with TRBD2. The V gene's germline CDR1 is SEHNR and CDR2 FQNEAQ (reference sequence). The CDR3 is made up of 15 amino acids. With V trimmed by 5 bases and J by 5 bases, 10 bases remained unmatched. The CDR3, as DNA: TGTGCCAGCAGCCAACTAGCGGAGGGAGGCGAGACCCAGTACTTC. Translation gives CASSQLAEGGETQYF.

The chain couples TRBV7-6 to TRBJ1-1; maybe TRBD1 (6 bases). V was shortened by 1 base and J by 5 bases, with 11 bases between the two germline ends. Germline loops: CDR1 SGHVS, CDR2 FNYEAQ. This CDR3 contains 14 residues. The CDR3: CASSLDDRRTEAFF. In DNA form, the CDR3 reads TGTGCCAGCAGCTTAGACGACAGGCGGACTGAAGCTTTCTTT.

The chain combines TRBV10-3 with TRBJ2-1, with 9 bases fitting TRBD2. The germline V gene has CDR1 ENHRY and CDR2 SYGVKD. The CDR3 extends over 20 amino acids. V shed 0 bases and J 9 bases; nucleotides not matched to a gene: 21. The CDR3 protein is CAISESRQVGSAGGIGEQFF. The CDR3 DNA sequence: TGTGCCATCAGTGAGTCGCGGCAGGTCGGGTCGGCGGGAGGGATCGGTGAGCAGTTCTTC.

J is TRBJ2-7 and V is TRBV9; TRBD1 matches at 7 bases. This CDR3 spans 16 amino acids. Germline-derived CDR1 and CDR2 are SGDLS and YYNGEE. J lost 2 bases, V lost 1 base, and 9 bases had no gene match. CDR3 sequence reads: CASSVRSDRPAYEQYF. In DNA, the CDR3 is TGTGCCAGCAGCGTACGATCGGACAGGCCTGCCTACGAGCAGTACTTC. The variable domain in full, completed from reference TRBV9 and TRBJ2-7, reads DSGVTQTPKHLITATGQRVTLRCSPRSGDLSVYWYQQSLDQGLQFLIQYYNGEERAKGNILERFSAQQFPDLHSELNLSSLELGDSALYFCASSVRSDRPAYEQYFGPGTRLTVT.

The V gene is TRBV4-1, the J gene TRBJ1-1; a weak D match, TRBD1 (5 bases). V was clipped by 0 bases and J by 11 bases, with 16 bases between them. Germline CDR1 is MGHRA and CDR2 is YSYEKL. CDR3 length equals 14 residues. This chain's CDR3 is CASSQDPRASEAFF. CDR3 nucleotides: TGCGCCAGCAGCCAAGACCCCAGGGCTTCGGAGGCTTTCTTT.

A few counts support this clonotype. The V gene is TRBV6-5, the J gene TRBJ2-7; weak D call: TRBD2 (5 bases). V was cut by 4 bases and J by 0 bases, with 13 bases left in between. This CDR3 region has 15 residues. Germline CDR1 is MNHEY and CDR2 is SVGAGI. Written as DNA, the CDR3 is TGTGCCAGCAGTTCCCTGCGGGCTGTCTCCTACGAGCAGTACTTC. Amino acids: CASSSLRAVSYEQYF.

CDR3 region: CASSRQGGSYNEQFF. DNA of the CDR3: TGTGCCAGCAGTCGACAGGGGGGTTCCTACAATGAGCAGTTCTTC. V gene TRBV27 combines with J gene TRBJ2-1; 9 bases match TRBD1. V was pared by 5 bases and J by 1 base, with 3 bases of the junction left unmatched. This CDR3 is built from 15 residues. Germline V gives CDR1 MNHEY, CDR2 SMNVEV (reference sequence).

This clonotype was counted a few times. The rearrangement links TRBV5-1 to TRBJ2-1; no clear D. The CDR3 is 14 residues long. Germline lookup yields CDR1 SGHRS and CDR2 YFSETQ. The ends were cut back, 0 bases at V and 5 bases at J, with 9 bases in the middle. The CDR3 here is CASSLVTADNEQFF. CDR3 coding DNA: TGCGCCAGCAGCTTGGTAACAGCTGACAATGAGCAGTTCTTC.

This clonotype was picked up a small number of times. The genes are TRBV5-1 and TRBJ2-5, with 11 positions matching TRBD1. Trimming took 4 bases from V and 5 from J; bases not matched to a gene: 7. There are 15 residues in the CDR3. CDR1 is SGHRS and CDR2 is YFSETQ in the germline V gene. The DNA of the CDR3 is TGCGCCAGCAGCGCCGGACAGGGGGCGGGGGAGACCCAGTACTTC. Protein sequence: CASSAGQGAGETQYF. Full variable domain (remainder filled in from reference TRBV5-1 and TRBJ2-5): KAGVTQTPRYLIKTRGQQVTLSCSPISGHRSVSWYQQTPGQGLQFLFEYFSETQRNKGNFPGRFSGRQFSNSRSEMNVSTLELGDSALYLCASSAGQGAGETQYFGPGTRLLVL.

This sequence joins TRBV27 and TRBJ2-1, with TRBD2 matching over 11 bases. From germline, CDR1 is MNHEY and CDR2 SMNVEV (reference sequence). V dropped 5 bases and J dropped 10; count of bases not matched to a gene: 10. This CDR3 comprises 15 residues. The CDR3 nucleotides are TGTGCCAGCAGTGATTTTACTAGCGGGAGTGACGAGCAGTTCTTC. Protein sequence: CASSDFTSGSDEQFF.

The CDR3 region is CAWSGHRMTGELRNTEAFF. For the CDR3, the DNA is TGTGCCTGGAGTGGGCACCGCATGACAGGGGAATTAAGGAACACTGAAGCTTTCTTT. This chain joins TRBV30 and TRBJ1-1; TRBD1 matches 8 bases. CDR1 is GTSNPN, CDR2 SVGIG, per germline (reference sequence). The V gene end was trimmed by 1 base and the J gene end by 1 base; junction bases not matched to a gene: 17. This CDR3 region has 19 residues.

This clonotype turned up a few times. The chain links TRBV7-2 to TRBJ2-1, with 9 bases lining up with TRBD2. V lost 5 bases and J lost 9; bases outside the gene matches: 17. Germline CDR1 reads SGHTA; CDR2 reads FQGNSA. The CDR3 contains 17 residues. The CDR3 coding sequence is TGTGCCAGCAGCGCCGACCCCTTGCGGGAGGGCCGGGTTGAGCAGTTCTTC. Translation gives CASSADPLREGRVEQFF.

The V call is TRBV18, the J call TRBJ2-1, with TRBD2 as a possible D gene (6 bases). The V gene lost 0 bases and the J gene lost 3 bases, with 9 bases spanning the gap. The CDR3 runs 15 residues. Looked up from germline, CDR1 is KGHSH and CDR2 is LQKENI. The CDR3 spells CASSPPASVYNEQFF. The CDR3 bases are TGTGCCAGCTCACCACCGGCTAGCGTCTACAATGAGCAGTTCTTC.

Only a few counts were recorded for this clonotype. The rearrangement uses TRBV14 and TRBJ2-1; perhaps TRBD2 as D (5 bases). This CDR3 spans 13 amino acids. Trimming stripped 3 bases from V and 8 bases from J, with 11 bases between. Germline loops: CDR1 SGHDN, CDR2 FVKESK. The CDR3 nucleotides are TGTGCCAGCAGCCACAGGACTTACCATGAGCAGTTCTTC. This encodes CASSHRTYHEQFF.

V gene TRBV12-3 or TRBV12-4 combines with J gene TRBJ2-7; 15 bases line up with TRBD2. The length of the CDR3 is 18 residues. V shed 1 base, J shed 2 bases, and the junction held 6 bases outside the gene matches. CDR3 loop: CASSLDRTSGRAPYEQYF. Written as DNA, the CDR3 is TGTGCCAGCAGTTTAGACCGGACTAGCGGGAGGGCCCCCTACGAGCAGTACTTC.

This clonotype came up a few times. The V and J genes are TRBV6-2 or TRBV6-3 and TRBJ2-7; 10 bases agree with TRBD2. The CDR3 is made up of 14 amino acids. Germline CDR1 reads MNHEY; CDR2 reads SVGEGT. The V segment lost 0 bases and the J segment 5 bases; nucleotides outside the gene matches: 1. The CDR3 DNA reads TGTGCCAGCAGTTACTCAGGGACTAGCGACGAGCAGTACTTC. Amino acid sequence: CASSYSGTSDEQYF.

This clonotype has more than one count but fewer than ten. V is TRBV6-5 and J is TRBJ2-3, with D unclear. Trimming removed 2 bases at V and 3 bases at J, with 6 bases between. CDR3 length: 13 residues. The germline V gene has CDR1 MNHEY and CDR2 SVGAGI. CDR3 amino acids: CASSYKGTDTQYF. CDR3 DNA: TGTGCCAGCAGTTACAAAGGGACAGATACGCAGTATTTT.

The J gene is TRBJ2-1, the V gene TRBV5-1, with 8 bases matching TRBD1. The V gene's germline CDR1 is SGHRS and CDR2 YFSETQ. J lost 5 bases, V lost 1 base, and 2 bases had no gene match. This CDR3 has 14 amino acids. This CDR3 is CASSLNRGNNEQFF. The CDR3 DNA is TGCGCCAGCAGCTTGAACAGGGGGAACAATGAGCAGTTCTTC.

CDR3 nucleotide sequence: TGTGCCAGCAGCCTCTCAGGTGACGGGCGTAGGTATGAGTACGAGCAGTACTTC. Its protein is CASSLSGDGRRYEYEQYF. J is TRBJ2-7 and V is TRBV14; D not resolved. Per germline, CDR1 SGHDN and CDR2 FVKESK. CDR3 size: 18 residues. The V end lost 4 bases, the J end lost 4 bases, and 26 bases lay between the germline ends.

V usage is TRBV5-4 and J usage is TRBJ2-5; D gene unclear. V lost 4 bases and J lost 2, with 12 bases in between. Germline CDR1 SGHNT, CDR2 YYREEE (reference sequence). This CDR3 has 14 residues. In DNA, the CDR3 is TGTGCCAGCAGCGGAGAGTGGCGGCAAGAGACCCAGTACTTC. As protein: CASSGEWRQETQYF.

This clonotype showed up just a few times. This chain links TRBV7-2 with TRBJ2-5; the match to TRBD1 covers 11 bases. The ends lost 3 bases at V and 5 bases at J; junction bases unmatched: 2. Germline V gene lookup returns CDR1 SGHTA and CDR2 FQGNSA. This CDR3 has 14 amino acids. The CDR3 DNA follows: TGTGCCAGCAGCTTCGGGGACAGGGGGGAGACCCAGTACTTC. Residues: CASSFGDRGETQYF.

This clonotype has just a few counts. The V and J genes are TRBV7-9 and TRBJ1-2; 7 positions agree with TRBD1. Germline CDR1 is SEHNR and CDR2 is FQNEAQ (reference sequence). The CDR3 runs 14 residues. V shed 4 bases and J 7 bases; nucleotides not matched to a gene: 9. The CDR3 DNA sequence: TGTGCCAGCAGCTCCGACAGGGAGGGGTTTGGCTACACCTTC. This encodes CASSSDREGFGYTF. Drawing the rest from reference TRBV7-9 and TRBJ1-2, the complete variable domain is DTGVSQNPRHKITKRGQNVTFRCDPISEHNRLYWYRQTLGQGPEFLTYFQNEAQLEKSRLLSDRFSAERPKGSFSTLEIQRTEQGDSAMYLCASSSDREGFGYTFGSGTRLTVV.

CDR3 residues: CASTYSAYSSSYNEQFF. CDR3 DNA sequence: TGTGCCAGTACCTATAGCGCCTACTCAAGCTCCTACAATGAGCAGTTCTTC. The chain recombines TRBV19 with TRBJ2-1; D might be TRBD2 (5 bases). Germline CDR1 and CDR2: LNHDA and SQIVND (reference sequence). This CDR3 has 17 residues. V lost 7 bases and J lost 0, with 19 bases in between. The full variable domain, its missing parts supplied by reference TRBV19 and TRBJ2-1, is DGGITQSPKYLFRKEGQNVTLSCEQNLNHDAMYWYRQDPGQGLRLIYYSQIVNDFQKGDIAEGYSVSREKKESFPLTVTSAQKNPTAFYLCASTYSAYSSSYNEQFFGPGTRLTVL.

This clonotype was detected only a few times. This chain joins TRBV24-1 and TRBJ1-1, with a weak D call TRBD1 (5 bases). V shed 3 bases and J shed 7 bases, with 11 bases lying between them. The germline V gene has CDR1 KGHDR and CDR2 SFDVKD. The CDR3 length is 13 residues. The CDR3 loop is CATSDLSGNEAFF. The DNA for the CDR3 is TGTGCCACCAGTGATCTGTCAGGGAATGAAGCTTTCTTT.